This TCR beta chain is from a study of blood T cell repertoires in COVID-19. The method was immunoSEQ multiplex PCR; TCRdb's version includes in-frame clones alone and lacks a portion of them. Of roughly 68,000 clones in the sample, 76% were seen once. Only a few counts were recorded for this clone. Germline lookup yields CDR1 MNHNS and CDR2 SASEGT. V was trimmed by 3 bases and J by 4 bases, leaving 6 bases between them. CDR3 length equals 12 residues. This sequence joins TRBV6-1 and TRBJ1-2, with D hard to call. The specimen was peripheral blood. The receptor comes from a man aged 55 to 70 with COVID-19, enrolled during active disease. This chain's CDR3 is CASSDRFYGYTF. The CDR3 nucleotides are TGTGCCAGCAGTGATCGGTTCTATGGCTACACCTTC.